This T cell receptor beta chain was identified during a study of T cells in Graves' hyperthyroidism and ophthalmopathy. It was RNA transcripts that yielded the amplified TCR beta CDR3 regions. First-round RT-PCR targeting the TCR CDR3 was performed with the HTBI primer set. Via MiXCR, TCRdb re-called the multiplex PCR reads, giving one row per CDR3 protein. The sample yields 500,000 to 650,000 distinct CDR3 sequences, approximately 15% seen once. As to this clonotype: Its cognate antigen is unknown.

Overall study findings and caveats: Most expanded thyroid clonotypes above 0.001 also appeared in blood. In the analysis, a 13 V-J model separated ophthalmopathy from stable hyperthyroidism.

Stable hyperthyroidism: no ophthalmopathy progression over 18 months of follow-up. Researchers barred patients who had uncontrolled infection, other autoimmune disease, pregnancy or lactation. Germline V lookup: CDR1 WSHSY, CDR2 SAAADI. Deletions cut 5 bases from V and 3 bases from J, with 11 bases between. The CDR3 consists of 14 residues. What was sequenced was blood. The source of this sequence is a woman in her thirties or forties with Graves' hyperthyroidism. This rearrangement joins TRBV10-2 to TRBJ1-5; D call uncertain. CDR3 residues: CASSLSGINQPQHF. The CDR3 nucleotides are TGCGCCAGCAGTCTTTCGGGTATCAATCAGCCCCAGCATTTT.